This TCR beta chain emerged from a study of T cell responses to AZD1222 COVID-19 vaccine. Study outcomes and limitations: Vaccination with two AZD1222 doses was followed by a rise in Spike-specific TCR breadth and depth. Reportedly, nearly half the spike-specific TCRs target unmutated variant regions.

For this clone: Its antigen is as yet unknown.

TCRdb keeps only in-frame clones here, not all; method: immunoSEQ multiplex PCR. The sample lists approximately 110,000 clones; 88% were seen once. This CDR3 has 20 residues. Trimming removed 3 bases from V and 3 bases from J; junction bases left unmatched: 21. The J gene is TRBJ2-1, the V gene TRBV5-3, with 7 bases that match TRBD2. TRBV5-3 is classed as an ORF, of uncertain function. The source material was peripheral blood, sampled on day 0 of AZD1222 vaccination. The receptor was isolated from an adult in good health. The DNA of the CDR3 is TGTGCCAGAAGCTCAAACCGGACTAGTGGGATAAGCCAAAACTACAATGAGCAGTTCTTC. This translates into CARSSNRTSGISQNYNEQFF.